The present T cell receptor (beta chain) was sequenced within a study of vaccination and CD4 T cells after COVID-19. Sample treatment: roughly ten-day PBMC culture with coronavirus spike peptide pools or control peptides (ViraFEST assay). This clonotype was seen more than once but under ten times. Its antigen remains unidentified. The CDR3 runs to 12 residues. The germline V gene has CDR1 DFQATT and CDR2 SNEGSKA (reference sequence). Trimming left V 7 bases short and J 1 base short, with 9 bases between. Oncomine TCR Beta short-read sequencing was applied to DNA from cultured CD4+ T cells. TCRdb processed the PCR reads anew with MiXCR; each CDR3 protein has one entry. This table has about 20,000 distinct CDR3 sequences, 50% to 55% appearing once.

The sequence came from a human donor who had recovered from COVID-19. The chain couples TRBV20-1 to TRBJ2-3; no definite D call. Sequenced: CD4+ T cells from blood, cultured in vitro. The CDR3 sequence is CSVPRGTDTQYF. The CDR3 DNA sequence: TGCAGTGTTCCAAGGGGCACAGATACGCAGTATTTT.